This record covers a single TCR beta chain. These data are taken from a study of blood T cell repertoires in COVID-19. Sequencing was performed with immunoSEQ multiplex PCR; in TCRdb, only in-frame clones are kept and a portion is missing. The repertoire holds just under 250,000 clones, with around 88% as singletons. Germline lookup yields CDR1 LNHNV and CDR2 YYDKDF (reference sequence). After removal of 0 bases from V and 9 bases from J, the junction contained 9 bases not matched to a gene. The CDR3 runs 18 residues. The rearrangement uses TRBV15 and TRBJ2-1; TRBD2 aligns across 15 bases. The receptor comes from a young woman who had recovered from COVID-19. The sample taken for sequencing was PBMCs or T cells enriched from blood (not recorded which). CDR3 nucleotides: TGTGCCACCAGCAGAGATCACCGGACTAGCGGGAGGGCCGGTGAGCAGTTCTTC. It specifies CATSRDHRTSGRAGEQFF.